The sequence of this TCR beta chain was determined in a study of blood T cells in healthy people across ages. For the second PCR, which ran for roughly 6 to 11 cycles, a sample-barcoded 5' primer and a J-beta primer mix were used. One entry per CDR3 protein results from TCRdb running MiXCR on the 5' RACE reads. The sample records hundreds of thousands of distinct CDR3 sequences, roughly 56% being singletons. V lost 7 bases and J 6 bases, leaving 6 bases between the germline ends. From germline, CDR1 is SQVTM and CDR2 ANQGSEA. The CDR3 runs to 9 residues. The chain combines TRBV29-1 with TRBJ1-1, with D possibly TRBD1 on 5 matching bases. Specimen: blood. The receptor was isolated from a man aged 35 to 55 in good health. The CDR3 region is CSAGSEAFF. The CDR3 DNA reads TGCAGCGCAGGGTCTGAAGCTTTCTTT.